This is a list of T cell receptor beta chains from one sample in a study of shared clonotypes between healthy human individuals. The method was immunoSEQ multiplex PCR; TCRdb's version includes in-frame clones alone and lacks a portion of them. This repertoire shows millions of clones, around 90% found once; its top ten account for more than 0.12%. The specimen sequenced was naive CD4+ T cells sorted from blood. The receptors derive from a man between 18 and 35 years old in good health. Each CDR3 is given without its conserved first and last residue.

v_call cdr3_aa
TRBV5-1 ASSLGQLPYEQY
TRBV5-1 ASSYSGQGFYNEQF
TRBV13 ASSLVAGGLTANYGYT
TRBV11-2 ASSSLTTYEQY
TRBV5-1 ASSFSGGSSYEQY
TRBV6-6 ASSKDGIAEGYT
TRBV11-2 ASSPSTGAYEQY
TRBV18 ASSPTGNEKLF
TRBV7-9 ASSSLAGGRPFYNEQF
TRBV19 ASRDSGGFADTQY
TRBV7-2 ASRPSANTGELF
TRBV5-1 ASSPGRREAF
TRBV30 AGTSGVYEQY
TRBV19 ASESGQGLEKLF
TRBV5-1 ASSLETGGWDTGELF
TRBV5-4 ASSLDAVGYGYT
TRBV25-1 ASSAVRQAGETQY
TRBV27 ASSSPGTAYEQY
TRBV6-5 ASSHSGTTNTEAF
TRBV5-4 ARIGRNSSGNTIY
TRBV11-2 ASSRDGALGETQY
TRBV5-6 ASSPGQSMGGELF
TRBV6-5 ASKGPGEPQH
TRBV7-2 ASSLSELGEQY
TRBV30 AWSVMGFGVAEAF
TRBV5-5 ASSLWLIPGPYEQY
TRBV6-6 ATKEAGNGGYT
TRBV7-3 ASSYQGGDTEAF
TRBV5-4 ASSLVYTDTQY
TRBV7-2 ASSSGQGRDQPQH
TRBV19 AAKGDYGYT
TRBV27 ASTRTSGSGDTQY
TRBV27 ASRMRQINEKLF
TRBV21-1 ASTHFRDTFSYEQY
TRBV25-1 ASSGSGTLTAGELF
TRBV6-6 ASRLGQLAF